This T cell receptor (beta chain) originates from a study of radiotherapy plus CTLA-4 blockade in lung cancer. About the research overall: Objective responses were observed in 18% of patients, and disease control was achieved by roughly 31%. General observations from the study: After radiotherapy and ipilimumab, tumor-derived clones expanded in peripheral blood. Interferon-beta and early blood T cell clone dynamics reportedly predicted response best.

CDR1 and CDR2 from the germline V gene are SSHAT and FNYEAQ (reference sequence). There are 13 residues in the CDR3. The V end lost 0 bases, the J end lost 6 bases, and 7 bases lay between the germline ends. Comment on this clone: As yet, its antigen is unknown.

The assay was immunoSEQ multiplex PCR, and TCRdb's table has in-frame clones only and misses some. The sample includes fewer than 100,000 clones, more than 80% of them seen just once. The rearrangement joins TRBV7-7 to TRBJ2-3; D gene unclear. The receptor's source is a human donor with non-small cell lung cancer who had stable disease on radiotherapy plus ipilimumab. Sample: peripheral blood, taken from a patient treated with radiotherapy plus ipilimumab. In DNA, the CDR3 is TGTGCCAGCAGCTTAGCGCACGGGGATACGCAGTATTTT. Protein sequence: CASSLAHGDTQYF.